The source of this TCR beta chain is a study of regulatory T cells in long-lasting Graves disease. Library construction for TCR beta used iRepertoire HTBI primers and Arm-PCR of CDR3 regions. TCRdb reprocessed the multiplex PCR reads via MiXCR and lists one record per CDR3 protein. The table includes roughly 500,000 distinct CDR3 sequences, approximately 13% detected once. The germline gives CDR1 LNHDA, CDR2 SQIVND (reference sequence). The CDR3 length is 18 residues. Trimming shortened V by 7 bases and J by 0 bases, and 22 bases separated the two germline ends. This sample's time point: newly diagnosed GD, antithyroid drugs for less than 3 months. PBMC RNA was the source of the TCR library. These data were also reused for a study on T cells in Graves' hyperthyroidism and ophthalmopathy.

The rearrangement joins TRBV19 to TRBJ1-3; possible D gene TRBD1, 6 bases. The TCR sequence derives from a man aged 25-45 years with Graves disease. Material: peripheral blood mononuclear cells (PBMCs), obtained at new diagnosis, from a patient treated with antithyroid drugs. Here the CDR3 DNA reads TGTGCCAGTACTACATGGGGGGGCAGGTACAGCTCTGGAAACACCATATATTTT. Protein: CASTTWGGRYSSGNTIYF.